One sample yielded the 11 T cell receptor beta chains listed below, sequenced in a study of cytomegalovirus exposure and HLA in healthy donors. The PCR used 60 Vbeta and 13 Jbeta primers. The table came from immunoSEQ multiplex PCR; TCRdb's copy has only in-frame clones and leaves some out. The sample gives over 100,000 clones, roughly 78% of which show up once; 5.3% is in the top ten. What was sequenced was PBMCs. These receptors came from a man aged 25-45 years in good health and CMV-seronegative.

The V gene is TRBV13, the J gene TRBJ2-1; 8 bases are shared with TRBD2. The V and J ends lost 10 bases and 6 bases, in that order; junction bases with no gene match: 14. The CDR3 extends over 15 amino acids. The germline V gene encodes CDR1 PRHDT and CDR2 FYEKMQ (reference sequence). Written as DNA, the CDR3 is TGTGCCACTGATAACTACCGGGGGGGCCGCAATGAGCAGTTCTTC. This codes for CATDNYRGGRNEQFF.

The V and J genes are TRBV11-2 and TRBJ2-3; perhaps TRBD2 as D (6 bases). From germline, CDR1 is SGHAT and CDR2 FQNNGV. This CDR3 spans 15 amino acids. Trimming removed 5 bases at V and 5 bases at J, with 17 bases between. CDR3 in amino acids: CASSPNPLRGDTQYF. The CDR3 nucleotides read TGTGCCAGCAGCCCGAACCCATTGCGGGGAGATACGCAGTATTTT.

The rearrangement joins TRBV4-1 to TRBJ2-3; 8 bases agree with TRBD2. J gave up 7 bases and V 4 bases, and 7 bases lay outside the gene matches. Germline assignment: CDR1 MGHRA and CDR2 YSYEKL. The CDR3 runs 14 residues. For the CDR3, the DNA is TGCGCCAGCAGCCCGGGACTAGTGGTTCATACGCAGTATTTT. Translated: CASSPGLVVHTQYF.

About this clone itself: Sequence at one end of the junction differs from germline and may be a read error. The identical CDR3 is also encoded by other nucleotide sequences in the sample. The chain has TRBV7-2 and TRBJ2-3, with 7 positions matching TRBD1. Germline V gene sequence: CDR1 SGHTA, CDR2 FQGNSA. The CDR3 sequence is 15 residues long. CDR3 sequence reads: CASSSRGQRTDTQYF. The DNA of the CDR3 is TGCGCCAGCAGCTCTAGGGGACAGCGCACAGATACGCAGTATTTT.

This chain joins TRBV4-1 and TRBJ2-7; D is uncertain. Germline CDR1 and CDR2: MGHRA and YSYEKL. CDR3 length: 13 residues. V was pared by 4 bases and J by 1 base, with 8 bases between. The CDR3 region is CASSRAGSYEQYF. CDR3 DNA sequence: TGCGCCAGCAGCCGGGCAGGATCCTACGAGCAGTACTTC.

This clone was seen a few times. The chain uses TRBV18 and TRBJ1-3; perhaps TRBD1 as D (6 bases). Germline CDR1 and CDR2: KGHSH and LQKENI. The CDR3 extends over 16 amino acids. Trimming removed 3 bases from V and 0 bases from J, with 12 bases in between. CDR3 nucleotides: TGTGCCAGCTCACCGTCCCGGGACACCTCTGGAAACACCATATATTTT. Its protein is CASSPSRDTSGNTIYF.

This clone has only a few counts. This chain joins TRBV6-5 and TRBJ1-2; TRBD1 agrees at 8 bases. This CDR3 contains 14 residues. With V trimmed by 5 bases and J by 5 bases, 7 bases remained unmatched. Germline values: CDR1 MNHEY, CDR2 SVGAGI. The CDR3 DNA follows: TGTGCCAGCAGTCGAATCAACAGGGGGTATGGCTACACCTTC. Its protein is CASSRINRGYGYTF.

The V call is TRBV11-2, the J call TRBJ2-5, with D perhaps TRBD1 (6 bases). The V gene lost 3 bases and the J gene lost 3 bases, with 11 bases spanning the gap. CDR1 is SGHAT and CDR2 is FQNNGV in the germline V gene. The CDR3 covers 14 residues. CDR3 region: CASSFTGSKETQYF. Here the CDR3 DNA reads TGTGCCAGCAGCTTTACAGGGTCGAAAGAGACCCAGTACTTC.

This clone has just a few counts. The chain is built from TRBV5-1 and TRBJ2-7; 14 bases line up with TRBD2. V was clipped by 4 bases and J by 3 bases; unmatched bases: 9. The CDR3 runs 17 residues. Germline CDR1 reads SGHRS; CDR2 reads YFSETQ. In DNA, the CDR3 is TGCGCCAGCAGCCCCGGGACTAGCGGGAGCTCCTTCTACGAGCAGTACTTC. This codes for CASSPGTSGSSFYEQYF. The variable domain in full, with the rest retrieved from reference TRBV5-1 and TRBJ2-7, is KAGVTQTPRYLIKTRGQQVTLSCSPISGHRSVSWYQQTPGQGLQFLFEYFSETQRNKGNFPGRFSGRQFSNSRSEMNVSTLELGDSALYLCASSPGTSGSSFYEQYFGPGTRLTVT.

This clone came up once. The chain has TRBV14 and TRBJ1-2; possible D gene TRBD1, 6 bases. Germline CDR1 and CDR2: SGHDN and FVKESK. The V end lost 4 bases, the J end lost 3 bases, and 12 bases lay between the germline ends. The CDR3 consists of 14 residues. As DNA, the CDR3 is TGTGCCAGCAGCCTACACAGGGAAGACTATGGCTACACCTTC. Translating gives CASSLHREDYGYTF.

The genes are TRBV10-3 and TRBJ1-3; D not resolved. The CDR3 extends over 16 amino acids. Germline lookup yields CDR1 ENHRY and CDR2 SYGVKD. Deletions cut 1 base from V and 0 bases from J, with 10 bases between. The CDR3 loop reads CAISELSVLSGNTIYF. The CDR3 nucleotides are TGTGCCATCAGTGAGTTGTCGGTCCTCTCTGGAAACACCATATATTTT.